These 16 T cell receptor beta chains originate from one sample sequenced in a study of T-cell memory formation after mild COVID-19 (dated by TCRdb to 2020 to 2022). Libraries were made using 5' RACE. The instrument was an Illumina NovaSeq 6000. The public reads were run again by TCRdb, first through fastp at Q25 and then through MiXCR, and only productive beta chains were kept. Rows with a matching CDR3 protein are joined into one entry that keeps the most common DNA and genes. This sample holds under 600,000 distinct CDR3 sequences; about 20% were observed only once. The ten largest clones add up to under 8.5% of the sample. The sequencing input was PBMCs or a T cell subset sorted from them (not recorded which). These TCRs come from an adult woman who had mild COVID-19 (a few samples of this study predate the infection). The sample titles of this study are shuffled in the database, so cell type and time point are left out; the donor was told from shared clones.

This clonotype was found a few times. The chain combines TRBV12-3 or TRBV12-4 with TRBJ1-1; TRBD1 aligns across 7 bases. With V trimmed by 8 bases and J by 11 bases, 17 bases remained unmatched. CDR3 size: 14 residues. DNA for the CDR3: TGTGCCAGCTCCCTTTTCGGCCCACAGGGACAGGCTTTCTTT. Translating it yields CASSLFGPQGQAFF.

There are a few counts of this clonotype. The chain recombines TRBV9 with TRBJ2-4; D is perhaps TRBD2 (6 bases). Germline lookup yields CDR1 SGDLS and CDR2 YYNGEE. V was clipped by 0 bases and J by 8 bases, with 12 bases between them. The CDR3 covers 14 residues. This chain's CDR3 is CASSVVEEGDIQYF. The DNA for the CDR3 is TGTGCCAGCAGCGTAGTCGAGGAGGGCGACATTCAGTACTTC.

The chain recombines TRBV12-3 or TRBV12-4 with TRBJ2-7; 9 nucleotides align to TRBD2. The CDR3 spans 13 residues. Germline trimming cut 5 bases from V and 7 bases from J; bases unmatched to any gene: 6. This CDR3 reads CASSRGLAGEQYF. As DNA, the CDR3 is TGTGCCAGCAGTCGCGGGCTAGCGGGAGAGCAGTACTTC.

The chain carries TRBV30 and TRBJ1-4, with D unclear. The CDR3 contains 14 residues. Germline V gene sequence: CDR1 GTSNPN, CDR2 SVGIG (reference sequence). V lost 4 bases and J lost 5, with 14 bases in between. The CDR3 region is CAWTTRLENEKLFF. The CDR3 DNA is TGTGCCTGGACTACACGGTTAGAGAATGAAAAACTGTTTTTT.

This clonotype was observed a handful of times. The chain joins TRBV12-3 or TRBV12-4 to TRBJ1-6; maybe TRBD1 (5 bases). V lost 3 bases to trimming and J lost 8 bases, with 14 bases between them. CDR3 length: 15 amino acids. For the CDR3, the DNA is TGTGCCAGCAGTTTCCCCTCCGGGGGTGATTCACCCCTCCACTTT. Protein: CASSFPSGGDSPLHF.

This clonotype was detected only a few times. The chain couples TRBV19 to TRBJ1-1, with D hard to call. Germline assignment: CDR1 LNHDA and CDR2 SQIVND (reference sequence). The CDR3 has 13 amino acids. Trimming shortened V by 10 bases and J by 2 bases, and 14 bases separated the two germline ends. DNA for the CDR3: TGTGCCACCGCCCTGGCTGGCAACACTGAAGCTTTCTTT. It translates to CATALAGNTEAFF.

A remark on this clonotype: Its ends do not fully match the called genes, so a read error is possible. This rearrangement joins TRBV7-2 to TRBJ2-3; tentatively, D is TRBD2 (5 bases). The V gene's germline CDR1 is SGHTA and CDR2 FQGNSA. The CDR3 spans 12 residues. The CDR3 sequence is CASSNHGDTKYF. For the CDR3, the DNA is TGTGCCAGCAGCAATCACGGGGATACGAAGTATTTT.

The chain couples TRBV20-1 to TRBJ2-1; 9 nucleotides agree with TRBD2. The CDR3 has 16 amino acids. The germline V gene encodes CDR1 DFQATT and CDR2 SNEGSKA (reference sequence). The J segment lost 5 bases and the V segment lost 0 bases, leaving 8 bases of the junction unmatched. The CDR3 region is CSARDYKRGDHNEQFF. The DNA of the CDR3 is TGCAGTGCTAGAGATTACAAGCGGGGGGACCACAATGAGCAGTTCTTC.

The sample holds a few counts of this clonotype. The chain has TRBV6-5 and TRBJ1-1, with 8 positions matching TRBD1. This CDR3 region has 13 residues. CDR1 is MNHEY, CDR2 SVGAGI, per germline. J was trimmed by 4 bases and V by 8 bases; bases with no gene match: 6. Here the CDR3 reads CASYKQGGTEAFF. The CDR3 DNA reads TGTGCCAGCTATAAACAGGGGGGCACTGAAGCTTTCTTT.

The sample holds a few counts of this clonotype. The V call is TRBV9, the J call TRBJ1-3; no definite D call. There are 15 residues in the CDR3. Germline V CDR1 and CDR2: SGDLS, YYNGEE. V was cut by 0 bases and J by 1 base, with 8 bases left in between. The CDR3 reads CASSVDADSGNTIYF. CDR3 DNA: TGTGCCAGCAGCGTAGATGCGGATTCTGGAAACACCATATATTTT.

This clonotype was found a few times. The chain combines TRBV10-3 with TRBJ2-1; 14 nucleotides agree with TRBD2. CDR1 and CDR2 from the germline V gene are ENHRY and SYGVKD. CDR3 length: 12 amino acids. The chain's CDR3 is CSTSGRDNEQFF. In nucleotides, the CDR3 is TGTTCGACTAGCGGGAGGGACAATGAGCAGTTCTTC.

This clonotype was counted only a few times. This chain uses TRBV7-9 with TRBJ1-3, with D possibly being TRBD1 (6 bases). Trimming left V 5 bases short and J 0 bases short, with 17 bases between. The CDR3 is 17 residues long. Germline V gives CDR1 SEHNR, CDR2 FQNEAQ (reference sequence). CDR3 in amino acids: CASSRVVGGSSGNTIYF. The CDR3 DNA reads TGTGCCAGCAGCCGGGTCGTCGGGGGCTCCTCTGGAAACACCATATATTTT.

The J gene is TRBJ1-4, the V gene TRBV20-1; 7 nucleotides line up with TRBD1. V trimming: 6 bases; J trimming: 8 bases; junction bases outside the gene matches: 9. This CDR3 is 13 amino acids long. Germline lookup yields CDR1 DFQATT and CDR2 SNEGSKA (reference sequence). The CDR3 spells CSAQTGVGEKLFF. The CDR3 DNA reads TGCAGTGCCCAAACAGGGGTAGGAGAAAAACTGTTTTTT.

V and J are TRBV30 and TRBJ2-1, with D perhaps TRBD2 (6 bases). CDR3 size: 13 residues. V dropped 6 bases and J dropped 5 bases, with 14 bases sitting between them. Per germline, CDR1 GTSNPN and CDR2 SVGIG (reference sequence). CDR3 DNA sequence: TGTGCCTGCCTCGAACGGGGGAACAATGAGCAGTTCTTC. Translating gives CACLERGNNEQFF.

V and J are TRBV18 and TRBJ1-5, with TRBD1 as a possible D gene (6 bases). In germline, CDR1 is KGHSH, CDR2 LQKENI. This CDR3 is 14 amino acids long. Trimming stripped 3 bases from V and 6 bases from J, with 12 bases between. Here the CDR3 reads CASSPEGVRQPQHF. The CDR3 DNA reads TGTGCCAGCTCACCGGAGGGGGTGCGTCAGCCCCAGCATTTT.

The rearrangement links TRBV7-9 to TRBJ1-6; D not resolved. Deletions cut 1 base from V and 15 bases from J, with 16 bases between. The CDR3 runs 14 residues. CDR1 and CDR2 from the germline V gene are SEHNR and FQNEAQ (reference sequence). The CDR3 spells CASSLEGAGVDLHF. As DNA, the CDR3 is TGTGCCAGCAGCTTAGAGGGCGCAGGTGTGGACCTCCACTTT.